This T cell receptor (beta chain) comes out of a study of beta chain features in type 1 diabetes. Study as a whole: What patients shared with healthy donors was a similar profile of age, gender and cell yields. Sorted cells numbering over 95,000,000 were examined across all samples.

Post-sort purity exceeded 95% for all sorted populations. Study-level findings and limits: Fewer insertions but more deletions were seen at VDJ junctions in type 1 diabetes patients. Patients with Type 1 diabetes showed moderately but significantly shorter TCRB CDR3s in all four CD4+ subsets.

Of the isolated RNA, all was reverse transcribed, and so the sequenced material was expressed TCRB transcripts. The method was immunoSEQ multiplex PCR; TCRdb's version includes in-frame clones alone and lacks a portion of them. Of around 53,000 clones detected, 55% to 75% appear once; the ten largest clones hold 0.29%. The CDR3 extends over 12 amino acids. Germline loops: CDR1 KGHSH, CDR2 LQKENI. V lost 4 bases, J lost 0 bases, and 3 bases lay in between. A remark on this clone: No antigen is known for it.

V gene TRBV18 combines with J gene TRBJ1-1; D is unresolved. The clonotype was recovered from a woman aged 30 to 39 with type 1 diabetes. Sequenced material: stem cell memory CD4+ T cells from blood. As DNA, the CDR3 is TGTGCCAGCTCACAGCTGAACACTGAAGCTTTCTTT. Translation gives CASSQLNTEAFF.